The 19 T cell receptor beta chains below were found in one sample sequenced in a study of blood T cell repertoires in COVID-19. Repertoires were generated with immunoSEQ multiplex PCR, while TCRdb's copy carries only in-frame clones and drops some. In the table there are around 150,000 clones, about 81% of which are singletons. Sequenced sample: PBMCs or T cells enriched from blood (not recorded which). The source of these receptors is a man between 50 and 59 years old who had recovered from COVID-19.

This clone was counted a single time. This sequence joins TRBV6-5 and TRBJ1-3, with a weak D call TRBD1 (6 bases). Germline V gene data show CDR1 as MNHEY and CDR2 as SVGAGI. Trimming left V 3 bases short and J 4 bases short, with 10 bases between. The CDR3 covers 14 residues. The CDR3 sequence is CASSYTRGGNTIYF. The CDR3, as DNA: TGTGCCAGCAGTTATACCAGGGGCGGAAACACCATATATTTT.

CDR3 nucleotide sequence: TGTGCCAGCAGCTTGGCAGGGGGCAATAATAATGAAAAACTGTTTTTT. Translating gives CASSLAGGNNNEKLFF. The V gene is TRBV5-6, the J gene TRBJ1-4, with TRBD1 identical over 8 bases. Per the germline V gene, CDR1 is SGHDT and CDR2 is YYEEEE. J was trimmed by 4 bases and V by 0 bases; bases with no gene match: 5. There are 16 residues in the CDR3.

This sequence joins TRBV5-1 and TRBJ1-2; TRBD1 matches at 9 bases. Germline V gives CDR1 SGHRS, CDR2 YFSETQ. The CDR3 totals 12 residues. The V and J ends lost 7 bases and 4 bases, in that order; junction bases with no gene match: 2. The CDR3: CASSGQGYGYTF. The CDR3 DNA reads as TGCGCCAGCTCGGGACAGGGCTATGGCTACACCTTC. Full variable domain (outside the CDR3, taken from reference TRBV5-1 and TRBJ1-2): KAGVTQTPRYLIKTRGQQVTLSCSPISGHRSVSWYQQTPGQGLQFLFEYFSETQRNKGNFPGRFSGRQFSNSRSEMNVSTLELGDSALYLCASSGQGYGYTFGSGTRLTVV.

The J gene is TRBJ2-7, the V gene TRBV5-6; D might be TRBD2 (6 bases). Germline V CDR1 and CDR2: SGHDT, YYEEEE. V was cut by 0 bases and J by 3 bases, with 13 bases left in between. This CDR3 is 15 amino acids long. For the CDR3, the DNA is TGTGCCAGCAGCTTGGCCCGGGGGATGGGCTACGAGCAGTACTTC. It yields the protein CASSLARGMGYEQYF.

The rearrangement uses TRBV11-2 and TRBJ2-1; possibly TRBD2 for D (6 bases). V was shortened by 3 bases and J by 3 bases, with 12 bases between the two germline ends. The CDR3 is 15 amino acids. Germline V gene lookup returns CDR1 SGHAT and CDR2 FQNNGV. CDR3: CASSLEGPSYNEQFF. The CDR3 region has the DNA TGTGCCAGCAGCTTGGAGGGACCGAGCTACAATGAGCAGTTCTTC.

The chain couples TRBV27 to TRBJ1-4; D remains unclear. V lost 3 bases and J lost 8, with 16 bases in between. The V gene's germline CDR1 is MNHEY and CDR2 SMNVEV (reference sequence). The CDR3 covers 15 residues. CDR3 amino acids: CASSLKGGVREKLFF. CDR3 nucleotides: TGTGCCAGCAGTTTGAAGGGCGGGGTAAGGGAAAAACTGTTTTTT.

This chain connects TRBV7-2 to TRBJ1-1; a possible D gene is TRBD1 (6 bases). Germline CDR1 is SGHTA and CDR2 is FQGNSA. The V and J ends lost 7 bases and 1 base respectively, with 13 bases between them. CDR3 length: 14 residues. The CDR3 spells CASTRQAPNTEAFF. For the CDR3, the DNA is TGTGCCAGCACCAGACAGGCCCCGAACACTGAAGCTTTCTTT. The complete variable domain, with remaining parts taken from reference TRBV7-2 and TRBJ1-1, reads GAGVSQSPSNKVTEKGKDVELRCDPISGHTALYWYRQSLGQGLEFLIYFQGNSAPDKSGLPSDRFSAERTGGSVSTLTIQRTQQEDSAVYLCASTRQAPNTEAFFGQGTRLTVV.

The CDR3 here is CASSQGRVPETQYF. In DNA form, the CDR3 reads TGTGCCAGCAGCCAAGGTCGTGTCCCGGAGACCCAGTACTTC. The rearrangement links TRBV3-1 (or the pseudogene TRBV3-2) to TRBJ2-5; D gene uncertain. V was trimmed by 1 base and J by 5 bases, leaving 11 bases between them. The CDR3 runs 14 residues. Germline CDR1 and CDR2: LGHDT and YNNKEL (reference sequence).

V usage is TRBV3-1 (or the pseudogene TRBV3-2) and J usage is TRBJ1-1; no clear D. The V gene's germline CDR1 is LGHDT and CDR2 YNNKEL (reference sequence). V was pared by 6 bases and J by 0 bases, with 8 bases between. CDR3 length: 13 amino acids. The CDR3: CASRQSMNTEAFF. DNA for the CDR3: TGTGCCAGCAGACAAAGCATGAACACTGAAGCTTTCTTT.

This chain links TRBV21-1 with TRBJ1-2; TRBD1 is the table's D call, not checked against the DNA. TRBV21-1 constitutes a pseudogene. The CDR3 consists of 14 residues. The CDR3 DNA reads TGTGCCAGCAGCACGACTTCAGGGTTCTGTGGCTACACCTTC. Translation gives CASSTTSGFCGYTF.

This clone was picked up one time. The CDR3 region has the DNA TGTGCCAGCAGCTTTGGCGGCCCGAGCTCCTACAATGAGCAGTTCTTC. Amino acids: CASSFGGPSSYNEQFF. The chain uses TRBV7-2 and TRBJ2-1; D remains unclear. The CDR3 consists of 16 residues. V lost 3 bases and J lost 0, with 12 bases in between. Per the germline V gene, CDR1 is SGHTA and CDR2 is FQGNSA.

The rearrangement joins TRBV6-1 to TRBJ1-2; unclear D gene. Germline V gene lookup returns CDR1 MNHNS and CDR2 SASEGT. This CDR3 comprises 14 residues. V was shortened by 3 bases and J by 2 bases, with 10 bases between the two germline ends. CDR3 in DNA: TGTGCCAGCAGTGATCGGGGATGGAACTATGGCTACACCTTC. Translated: CASSDRGWNYGYTF.

The CDR3 nucleotides read TGCGCCAGCAGCTTTGGGGACAGGGTGGCGATGAACACTGAAGCTTTCTTT. Protein: CASSFGDRVAMNTEAFF. The gene calls are TRBV5-1 and TRBJ1-1, with 9 positions matching TRBD1. CDR1 is SGHRS and CDR2 is YFSETQ in the germline V gene. This CDR3 spans 17 amino acids. Trimming at V came to 2 bases and at J to 0 bases, leaving 8 bases not matched to a gene. The full variable domain, rest sourced from reference TRBV5-1 and TRBJ1-1, is KAGVTQTPRYLIKTRGQQVTLSCSPISGHRSVSWYQQTPGQGLQFLFEYFSETQRNKGNFPGRFSGRQFSNSRSEMNVSTLELGDSALYLCASSFGDRVAMNTEAFFGQGTRLTVV.

This chain uses TRBV2 with TRBJ1-5; no definite D call. Per the germline V gene, CDR1 is SNHLY and CDR2 is FYNNEI. The CDR3 extends over 15 amino acids. V was pared by 3 bases and J by 0 bases, with 9 bases between. The CDR3 loop is CASSEEGISNQPQHF. Written as DNA, the CDR3 is TGTGCCAGCAGTGAGGAGGGCATTAGCAATCAGCCCCAGCATTTT.

J is TRBJ2-7 and V is TRBV5-1; 11 bases match TRBD1. Germline CDR1 reads SGHRS; CDR2 reads YFSETQ. This CDR3 contains 15 residues. V lost 4 bases and J lost 3; bases outside the gene matches: 6. Here the CDR3 DNA reads TGCGCCAGCAGCCGGGACAGGGGGTTAGGCTACGAGCAGTACTTC. As protein: CASSRDRGLGYEQYF.

The chain uses TRBV14 and TRBJ1-2; maybe TRBD1 (5 bases). V lost 4 bases, J lost 2 bases, and 14 bases lay in between. CDR1 is SGHDN and CDR2 is FVKESK in the germline V gene. This CDR3 has 15 residues. This CDR3 is CASSPRATVNYGYTF. The DNA of the CDR3 is TGTGCCAGCAGCCCTCGGGCGACAGTAAACTATGGCTACACCTTC.

The chain has TRBV7-5 and TRBJ2-2; no check of the table's D call, TRBD2, against the DNA was made. TRBV7-5 is labeled a pseudogene. CDR3 length: 17 amino acids. In DNA, the CDR3 is TGTGCCAGAAGCCCCGGGACTAGCGGGGCGAACACCGGGGAGCTGTTTTTT. Its translation is CARSPGTSGANTGELFF.

The rearrangement links TRBV7-8 to TRBJ1-6, with 7 nucleotides matching TRBD1. Germline CDR1 is SGHVS and CDR2 is FQNEAQ. This CDR3 is 13 amino acids long. The V segment lost 7 bases and the J segment 6 bases; nucleotides outside the gene matches: 3. CDR3 region: CASTGTVNSPLHF. As DNA, the CDR3 is TGTGCCAGCACCGGGACAGTTAATTCACCCCTCCACTTT.

The chain is built from TRBV4-1 and TRBJ1-5; 8 nucleotides align to TRBD1. V trimming: 1 base; J trimming: 4 bases; junction bases outside the gene matches: 6. Germline V gene data show CDR1 as MGHRA and CDR2 as YSYEKL. The CDR3 covers 16 residues. The DNA of the CDR3 is TGCGCCAGCAGCCAAGCCCCAGACAGGGGAAATCAGCCCCAGCATTTT. Encoded protein: CASSQAPDRGNQPQHF.